This TCR beta chain was retrieved from a study of shared clonotypes between healthy human individuals. The CDR3 runs 12 residues. V lost 5 bases, J lost 8 bases, and 6 bases stayed unmatched. CDR1 SGHDT and CDR2 YYEEEE come from the germline V gene. This clone has more than one count but fewer than ten. Clones were read by immunoSEQ multiplex PCR, and TCRdb kept only the in-frame ones, dropping some. The top ten clones hold 0.37% of a sample with fewer than 3 million clones, 85% to 95% of them seen once. Sequencing was performed on naive CD4+ T cells from PBMCs. Specified subset: CD45RA+ positively selected. The rearrangement links TRBV5-6 to TRBJ1-1; TRBD1 matches 7 bases. This clonotype originated in a man aged 18-30 years in good health. Some clones in this sample may be carry-over from other donors' samples. CDR3 nucleotide sequence: TGTGCCAGCAGTCCTAACAGGGGCGAAGCTTTCTTT. Its translation: CASSPNRGEAFF.